This T cell receptor (beta chain) was found in a study of T-cell reconstitution after alpha-beta-depleted transplantation in children. The TCRbeta library incorporated unique molecular identifiers. One entry per CDR3 protein results from TCRdb running MiXCR on the PCR reads. Of about 980,000 distinct CDR3 sequences detected, roughly 29% appear once; the ten largest clones hold roughly 27%. Study observations and caveats: The authors attributed T-cell counts and diversity one year after transplant mostly to newly produced T cells. At around two months after transplant, the alpha-beta T cells were reportedly derived from several hundred expanded clones that came from non-depleted graft cells. Surviving thymic progenitors and recipient T cells were the source of high TCRbeta diversity at day 60 in some patients.

On this clonotype: Its target is not known.

The V gene end was trimmed by 4 bases and the J gene end by 5 bases; junction bases not matched to a gene: 6. In germline, CDR1 is ENHRY, CDR2 SYGVKD. The length of the CDR3 is 14 residues. This rearrangement joins TRBV10-3 to TRBJ2-5; 8 nucleotides align to TRBD1. The sample was PBMCs, mostly from graft donor cells, taken 360 days after TCRalphabeta/CD19-depleted stem cell transplant. This TCR was recovered from a boy in the first two years of life who had a stem cell transplant for SCID, so the T cells may come from the graft donor. The CDR3 DNA reads as TGTGCCATCAGTGGGACGGACAGGGAGGAGACCCAGTACTTC. It yields the protein CAISGTDREETQYF.